This T cell receptor beta chain was found in a study of blood T cell repertoires in COVID-19. About the study: From T cells, B-cell-depleted T cells, or PBMCs came the material, which was cDNA or gDNA.

Patients of the Seattle cohort, enrolled during active infection, were followed longitudinally. Sequenced by immunoSEQ multiplex PCR; TCRdb stores in-frame clones only, minus some. The table shows approximately 200,000 clones, with under 90% occurring only once. V gave up 1 base and J gave up 4 bases, with 7 bases separating them. Per germline, CDR1 SNHLY and CDR2 FYNNEI. The CDR3 extends over 13 amino acids. Sequenced input: peripheral blood. The receptor was derived from an elderly woman with COVID-19, enrolled during active disease. This rearrangement joins TRBV2 to TRBJ1-2; D is unclear. The chain's CDR3 is CASSEGFSYGYTF. The CDR3 DNA is TGTGCCAGCAGTGAAGGGTTCAGCTATGGCTACACCTTC.